Listed below are T cell receptor beta chains from one sample, sequenced in a study of esophageal squamous cell carcinoma under preoperative chemotherapy. One entry per CDR3 protein results from TCRdb running MiXCR on the PCR reads. The sample contains roughly 10,000 distinct CDR3 sequences, 50% to 70% of which appear only once. The specimen was obtained from a patient given preoperative chemotherapy. The receptors originated from a human donor with esophageal squamous cell carcinoma. The donor label of this sample is uncertain. Both conserved end residues are part of each CDR3. D genes are given only for firm matches. Size values are once, few and many counts, or a class for expanded clones, and some rows have none.

v_call: TRBV27; clone_size: few; j_call: TRBJ2-7; d_call: .; cdr3_nt: TGTGCCAGCAGTCCCCGGACAGATCCGGACGAGCAGTACTTC; cdr3_aa: CASSPRTDPDEQYF
v_call: TRBV6-6; clone_size: large; j_call: TRBJ2-1; d_call: TRBD1; cdr3_nt: TGTGCCAGCAGGGCCGCCCAGGGGGCGAATGAGCAGTTCTTC; cdr3_aa: CASRAAQGANEQFF
v_call: TRBV6-1; clone_size: .; j_call: TRBJ2-7; d_call: TRBD1; cdr3_nt: TGTGCCAGCACCTCCGGGACAGGGGTTTCCTACGAGCAGTACTTC; cdr3_aa: CASTSGTGVSYEQYF
v_call: TRBV6-1; clone_size: medium-sized; j_call: TRBJ2-1; d_call: TRBD2; cdr3_nt: TGTGCCAGCAGTGGACTAGCGGACACAGAGACCCAGTTCTTC; cdr3_aa: CASSGLADTETQFF
v_call: TRBV6-1; clone_size: .; j_call: TRBJ2-3; d_call: .; cdr3_nt: TGTGCCAGCAGTGAATCTGGGGTGTGCGACAAAAATATTCAGTATTTT; cdr3_aa: CASSESGVCDKNIQYF
v_call: TRBV7-8; clone_size: .; j_call: TRBJ2-1; d_call: .; cdr3_nt: TGTGCCAGCAGCTTAGCGGAGTTCAATGAGCAGTTCTTC; cdr3_aa: CASSLAEFNEQFF
v_call: TRBV7-2; clone_size: .; j_call: TRBJ2-3; d_call: .; cdr3_nt: TGTGCCAGCAGCCCCATGGTGGGAGATACGCAGTATTTT; cdr3_aa: CASSPMVGDTQYF
v_call: TRBV6-1; clone_size: few; j_call: TRBJ2-7; d_call: TRBD2; cdr3_nt: TGTGCCAGCAGTCTTCTTTCTCTAGCGGGAGTTATTTTCTACGAGCAGTACTTC; cdr3_aa: CASSLLSLAGVIFYEQYF
v_call: TRBV7-2; clone_size: .; j_call: TRBJ2-2; d_call: .; cdr3_nt: TGTGCGGGCACTGGGGGACGAGCGAAAACCGGGGAGCTGTTTTTT; cdr3_aa: CAGTGGRAKTGELFF
v_call: TRBV6-5; clone_size: .; j_call: TRBJ2-5; d_call: TRBD2; cdr3_nt: TGTGCCAGCAGTTACTCTGGGGGGAGGGAACAAGAGACCCAGTACTTC; cdr3_aa: CASSYSGGREQETQYF